The 16 T cell receptor beta chains in this list originate from one sample, sequenced in a study of cytomegalovirus exposure and HLA in healthy donors. PCR amplification relied on 60 Vbeta primers (plus 13 Jbeta primers). Sequenced by immunoSEQ multiplex PCR; TCRdb stores in-frame clones only, minus some. The table lists roughly 100,000 clones, about four fifths of them singletons, with under 4% in the top ten. Source material: PBMCs. These receptors all come from a female donor in good health and CMV-seropositive.

The chain couples TRBV6-5 to TRBJ1-1; possibly TRBD1 for D (6 bases). Deletions cut 2 bases from V and 4 bases from J, with 11 bases between. The CDR3 contains 14 residues. CDR1 is MNHEY, CDR2 SVGAGI, per germline. In DNA form, the CDR3 reads TGTGCCAGCAGTTACGGGCCCAGGGGCACTGAAGCTTTCTTT. Its protein product is CASSYGPRGTEAFF.

The V gene is TRBV5-1, the J gene TRBJ2-5, with D tentatively TRBD1 (6 bases). The germline gives CDR1 SGHRS, CDR2 YFSETQ. V gave up 1 base and J gave up 5 bases, with 12 bases separating them. CDR3 length: 14 residues. CDR3: CASSLSGAAETQYF. The CDR3 region has the DNA TGCGCCAGCAGCTTGTCAGGGGCAGCGGAGACCCAGTACTTC.

The chain links TRBV19 to TRBJ1-5, with a tentative D call TRBD1 (6 bases). Germline V gives CDR1 LNHDA, CDR2 SQIVND (reference sequence). CDR3 length: 14 residues. V was trimmed by 2 bases and J by 3 bases, leaving 8 bases between them. CDR3 DNA sequence: TGTGCCAGTAGTATACAGGGGAACAATCAGCCCCAGCATTTT. The encoded protein is CASSIQGNNQPQHF. The full variable domain, completed using reference TRBV19 and TRBJ1-5, is DGGITQSPKYLFRKEGQNVTLSCEQNLNHDAMYWYRQDPGQGLRLIYYSQIVNDFQKGDIAEGYSVSREKKESFPLTVTSAQKNPTAFYLCASSIQGNNQPQHFGDGTRLSIL.

This rearrangement joins TRBV19 to TRBJ1-2, with TRBD1 matching 7 bases. Per germline, CDR1 LNHDA and CDR2 SQIVND (reference sequence). V shed 5 bases, J shed 6 bases, and the junction held 3 bases outside the gene matches. The CDR3 loop spans 12 amino acids. CDR3 region: CASSGTVHGYTF. The CDR3 DNA sequence: TGTGCCAGTAGTGGGACAGTCCATGGCTACACCTTC.

The genes are TRBV27 and TRBJ1-1, with D unresolved. The CDR3 length is 14 residues. Germline assignment: CDR1 MNHEY and CDR2 SMNVEV (reference sequence). The V end was cut by 3 bases, the J end by 1 base, with 9 bases between. CDR3 in amino acids: CASSFTAKNTEAFF. The CDR3 DNA sequence: TGTGCCAGCAGTTTTACAGCCAAGAACACTGAAGCTTTCTTT.

In this sample, this clone turned up a few times. The chain has TRBV29-1 and TRBJ1-2; 8 nucleotides align to TRBD1. V lost 2 bases, J lost 4 bases, and 3 bases stayed unmatched. Germline CDR1 reads SQVTM; CDR2 reads ANQGSEA. There are 13 residues in the CDR3. This CDR3 reads CSVENRGGYGYTF. CDR3 bases: TGCAGCGTTGAAAACAGGGGGGGCTATGGCTACACCTTC.

This chain joins TRBV25-1 and TRBJ2-5, with 7 bases identical to TRBD1. The better agreement between TRBJ2-7 and the DNA end casts doubt on the J call. Germline V gene lookup returns CDR1 MGHDK and CDR2 SYGVNS. The CDR3 spans 15 residues. CDR3 sequence (DNA): TGTGCCAGCAGGGACAGGTTCGGTCCCGCGGGCGAGCAGTACTTC. This encodes CASRDRFGPAGEQYF.

Here the CDR3 DNA reads TGTGCCAGCAGCCAAGATCGACGGGACTCTGGAAACACCATATATTTT. This translates into CASSQDRRDSGNTIYF. This chain connects TRBV4-2 to TRBJ1-3, with D uncertain. The length of the CDR3 is 16 residues. Per the germline V gene, CDR1 is LGHNA and CDR2 is YNFKEQ. Trimming removed 0 bases at V and 0 bases at J, with 9 bases between.

This rearrangement joins TRBV10-2 to TRBJ2-3, with 9 bases that match TRBD2. The germline V gene has CDR1 WSHSY and CDR2 SAAADI. The CDR3 is 17 amino acids. After removal of 6 bases from V and 3 bases from J, the junction contained 13 bases not matched to a gene. CDR3 sequence reads: CASSADPREGGTDTQYF. The CDR3 DNA sequence: TGCGCCAGCAGCGCTGACCCGCGGGAGGGCGGGACAGATACGCAGTATTTT.

The chain is built from TRBV30 and TRBJ2-7; 9 nucleotides align to TRBD2. CDR3 length equals 14 residues. Germline values: CDR1 GTSNPN, CDR2 SVGIG (reference sequence). After removal of 0 bases from V and 6 bases from J, the junction contained 6 bases not matched to a gene. The CDR3 bases are TGTGCCTGGAGTGTAGGGACTAGCCTTTGCGAGCAGTACTTC. This translates into CAWSVGTSLCEQYF. The full variable domain, with the rest looked up from reference TRBV30 and TRBJ2-7, is SQTIHQWPATLVQPVGSPLSLECTVEGTSNPNLYWYRQAAGRGLQLLFYSVGIGQISSEVPQNLSASRPQDRQFILSSKKLLLSDSGFYLCAWSVGTSLCEQYFGPGTRLTVT.

The chain is built from TRBV18 and TRBJ1-1, with 9 positions matching TRBD1. The CDR3 is made up of 14 amino acids. The V segment lost 4 bases and the J segment 5 bases; nucleotides outside the gene matches: 5. The germline CDR1 and CDR2 sequences are KGHSH and LQKENI. CDR3 DNA sequence: TGTGCCAGCTCACGGACCGGGACAGGGACTGAAGCTTTCTTT. Protein sequence: CASSRTGTGTEAFF.

The CDR3 nucleotides read TGCGCCAGCAGCCTAGGACTAGACAGGAGCACAGATACGCAGTATTTT. Translation: CASSLGLDRSTDTQYF. This chain connects TRBV5-1 to TRBJ2-3; TRBD2 might be the D (7 bases). The V gene's germline CDR1 is SGHRS and CDR2 YFSETQ. Trimming removed 4 bases at V and 0 bases at J, with 15 bases between. This CDR3 has 16 residues.

Notes on this clone: One end of the junction does not line up with germline, which may come from a read error. CDR3 residues: CASSVGVGEWYGHTF. The CDR3 nucleotides are TGTGCCAGCAGCGTAGGTGTGGGCGAGTGGTATGGCCACACCTTC. This sequence joins TRBV9 and TRBJ1-2; D unclear. Germline assignment: CDR1 SGDLS and CDR2 YYNGEE. The CDR3 runs to 15 residues.

V is TRBV23-1 and J is TRBJ1-5; no firm D call. TRBV23-1 is labeled an ORF, and its function is uncertain. This CDR3 is built from 14 residues. Trimming shortened V by 6 bases and J by 3 bases, and 12 bases separated the two germline ends. Here the CDR3 reads CASRRRQNNQPQHF. CDR3 in DNA: TGCGCCAGCAGACGTAGACAAAACAATCAGCCCCAGCATTTT.

J is TRBJ1-5 and V is TRBV28, with a tentative D call TRBD1 (5 bases). The V gene's germline CDR1 is MDHEN and CDR2 SYDVKM. The ends were cut back, 10 bases at V and 2 bases at J, with 12 bases in the middle. The CDR3 has 13 amino acids. The CDR3, as DNA: TGTGCCATCTTACGGGGGGGCAATCAGCCCCAGCATTTT. It specifies CAILRGGNQPQHF. Using reference TRBV28 and TRBJ1-5 for the parts outside the CDR3, the full variable domain is DVKVTQSSRYLVKRTGEKVFLECVQDMDHENMFWYRQDPGLGLRLIYFSYDVKMKEKGDIPEGYSVSREKKERFSLILESASTNQTSMYLCAILRGGNQPQHFGDGTRLSIL.

The chain carries TRBV27 and TRBJ2-7; TRBD2 matches 14 bases. Germline assignment: CDR1 MNHEY and CDR2 SMNVEV (reference sequence). V gave up 3 bases and J gave up 3 bases; unmatched junction bases: 1. The CDR3 is 15 residues long. CDR3 residues: CASSLGLAGDYEQYF. In DNA form, the CDR3 reads TGTGCCAGCAGTTTGGGACTAGCGGGAGACTACGAGCAGTACTTC.